Below are 2 T cell receptor beta chains sequenced from a single sample in a study of blood T cell repertoires in COVID-19. The assay was immunoSEQ multiplex PCR, and TCRdb's table has in-frame clones only and misses some. The data contain some 150,000 clones, roughly 88% of them singletons. The sequenced material came from peripheral blood. The origin of the receptors is a woman in her fifties or sixties with acute or convalescent COVID-19.

The chain combines TRBV7-3 with TRBJ2-2, with 12 bases that match TRBD1. The junction had 2 bases not matched to a gene; V was cut back by 3 bases and J by 9 bases. This CDR3 comprises 14 residues. Germline assignment: CDR1 SGHTA and CDR2 FQGTGA. DNA for the CDR3: TGTGCCAGCAGCTTGGGACAGGGGGCGCGGGAGCTGTTTTTT. Its translation: CASSLGQGARELFF.

The genes are TRBV30 and TRBJ2-3; 9 nucleotides line up with TRBD2. Germline lookup yields CDR1 GTSNPN and CDR2 SVGIG (reference sequence). The CDR3 length is 15 residues. With 3 bases clipped from V and 2 bases from J, the junction kept 6 bases outside the gene matches. This chain's CDR3 is CAWREGLAPTDTQYF. CDR3 nucleotide sequence: TGTGCCTGGAGGGAAGGACTAGCGCCCACAGATACGCAGTATTTT.